This is a list of T cell receptor beta chains from one sample in a study of PD-1 blockade in classical Hodgkin lymphoma. The table came from immunoSEQ multiplex PCR; TCRdb's copy has only in-frame clones and leaves some out. This sample has more than 30,000 clones, with more than 60% found just once. Sample: peripheral blood mononuclear cells (PBMCs), taken before the fourth cycle of nivolumab. These receptors all come from a human donor with classical Hodgkin lymphoma. The CDR3 runs from the conserved cysteine through the conserved F or W. A D gene is named only where the DNA matches it firmly. Some rows mark clone size as missing; the rest say once, few, many or name a class of expanded clone.

d_call j_call clone_size v_call cdr3_nt cdr3_aa
TRBD1 TRBJ2-2 . TRBV12-5 TGTGCTAGTGTTGTTCGGACAGGGGCCCAACCGAACACCGGGGAGCTGTTTTTT CASVVRTGAQPNTGELFF
. TRBJ1-2 . TRBV6-1 TGTGCCAGCAGTGAAGTATGGGATTCTAACTATGGCTACACCTTC CASSEVWDSNYGYTF
TRBD1 TRBJ2-3 . TRBV27 TGTGCCAGCAGTCCCATGGACAGGAGGAGCACAGATACGCAGTATTTT CASSPMDRRSTDTQYF
TRBD1 TRBJ1-6 medium-sized TRBV5-6 TGTGCCAGCAGCCTTCGGGACAGGGTCGGTTCACCCCTCCACTTT CASSLRDRVGSPLHF
TRBD1 TRBJ1-6 medium-sized TRBV5-6 TGTGCCAGCAGGGTGGGGACAGGGAAGTCCTATAATTCACCCCTCCACTTT CASRVGTGKSYNSPLHF
TRBD1 TRBJ2-7 many TRBV18 TGTGCCAGCTCACAGGGACAGGCGACCTACGAGCAGTACTTC CASSQGQATYEQYF
. TRBJ2-7 . TRBV5-5 TGTGCCAGCAGCTTAAAAGGATACGAGCAGTACTTC CASSLKGYEQYF
. TRBJ2-3 . TRBV6-5 TGTGCCAGCAGTTTAGCACCCATTGATACGCAGTATTTT CASSLAPIDTQYF
. TRBJ1-3 few TRBV6-5 TGTGCCAGCATACTAGGAAACACCATATATTTT CASILGNTIYF
. TRBJ2-5 . TRBV5-6 TGTGCCAGCAGCCAAAGGGAGACCCAGTACTTC CASSQRETQYF
. TRBJ1-2 few TRBV2 TGTGCCAGCAACCACAGGGACGGTCTGGGTGGCTACACCTTC CASNHRDGLGGYTF
. TRBJ2-5 . TRBV11-2 TGTGCCAGCAGCTTAGTTCTGGGAATGGAGACCCAGTACTTC CASSLVLGMETQYF
TRBD1 TRBJ1-1 . TRBV9 TGTGCCAGCAGCTTCTGGGACAGGGAAGAAGAGGGCACTGAAGCTTTCTTT CASSFWDREEEGTEAFF
. TRBJ2-1 . TRBV11-3 TGTGCCAGCAGCTTAAGCCCAGCCGCGGTTGAGCAGTTCTTC CASSLSPAAVEQFF
. TRBJ1-4 . TRBV7-9 TGTGCCAGCAGCTCAGCGGGGACTAATGAAAAACTGTTTTTT CASSSAGTNEKLFF
. TRBJ2-3 . TRBV9 TGTGCCAGCAGCGTAGTGGGGCGGAGGGATACGCAGTATTTT CASSVVGRRDTQYF
. TRBJ2-5 . TRBV28 TGTGCCAGCAGTTTGGCCCCGAACCAAGAGACCCAGTACTTC CASSLAPNQETQYF
. TRBJ1-1 . TRBV27 TGTGCCAGCAGCTCCACCAGGGGCACTGAAGCTTTCTTT CASSSTRGTEAFF
. TRBJ2-4 . TRBV5-6 TGTGCCAGCAGCTTAGGCAGGGGGAGGAACATTCAGTACTTC CASSLGRGRNIQYF
. TRBJ2-3 . TRBV30 TGTGCCTGGAGCGAACAGAGCACAGATACGCAGTATTTT CAWSEQSTDTQYF
TRBD1 TRBJ1-1 . TRBV18 TGTGCCAGCTCACCCGACAGGGGCGCTTTCTTT CASSPDRGAFF
. TRBJ1-5 . TRBV2 TGTGCCAGCAGTACAGGGCCTCAGCCCCAGCATTTT CASSTGPQPQHF
TRBD1 TRBJ1-1 . TRBV6-1 TGTGCCAGCAGTGTCAATGGACAGGGAACTGAAGCTTTCTTT CASSVNGQGTEAFF
TRBD1 TRBJ2-7 . TRBV6-6 TGTGCCAGCAGTTACCCCGGGACAGACTACGAGCAGTACTTC CASSYPGTDYEQYF
. TRBJ2-1 once TRBV5-1 TGCGCCAGCACCTGGGGGGGCCGACCATGGAATGAGCAGTTCTTC CASTWGGRPWNEQFF
. TRBJ2-2 . TRBV4-1 TGCGCCAGCAGCCAAGATGAGGAAGCCGGGGAGCTGTTTTTT CASSQDEEAGELFF
. TRBJ1-5 . TRBV19 TGTGCCAGTAGTACCGGCCGCAGGGGATACAATCAGCCCCAGCATTTT CASSTGRRGYNQPQHF
. TRBJ2-5 . TRBV9 TGTGCCAGCAGCGTGGGGGTGGCTACGGAGACCCAGTACTTC CASSVGVATETQYF
. TRBJ2-1 once TRBV19 TGTGCCAGTAGTAAAACGGGACTGCTAGCCCTCAATGAGCAGTTCTTC CASSKTGLLALNEQFF
. TRBJ2-6 . TRBV4-3 TGCGCCAGCAGCCAACAGGGAACTGGGGCCAACGTCCTGACTTTC CASSQQGTGANVLTF
TRBD1 TRBJ1-4 . TRBV4-3 TGCGCCAGCAGCCTTCAGACAGGGTTAAATGAAAAACTGTTTTTT CASSLQTGLNEKLFF
. TRBJ2-7 . TRBV2 TGTGCCAGCAGTGTCCGATTGTTTCTCTACGAGCAGTACTTC CASSVRLFLYEQYF
TRBD1 TRBJ1-6 . TRBV28 TGTGCCAGCAGTCTAGACCGGGACAGGGGATCACCCCTCCACTTT CASSLDRDRGSPLHF
TRBD1 TRBJ2-7 . TRBV19 TGTGCCAGTAGTCGGACAGGGGACACCTACGAGCAGTACTTC CASSRTGDTYEQYF
. TRBJ1-1 few TRBV5-1 TGCGCCAGCAGCTTAAGGTTTGGCACTGAAGCTTTCTTT CASSLRFGTEAFF
TRBD1 TRBJ1-3 . TRBV9 TGTGCCAGCAGCGTCACAGGGGGCTCTGGAAACACCATATATTTT CASSVTGGSGNTIYF
. TRBJ1-1 . TRBV6-4 TGTGCCAGCAGTGTCCGGCAGGGCACTGAAGCTTTCTTT CASSVRQGTEAFF
TRBD1 TRBJ2-7 . TRBV11-2 TGTGCCAGCAGCTTAGGGACAGGGGAAACCTACGAGCAGTACTTC CASSLGTGETYEQYF
. TRBJ1-2 . TRBV2 TGTGCCAGCAGTCCTGACGCCAAGCCCCACTATGGCTACACCTTC CASSPDAKPHYGYTF
TRBD2 TRBJ2-3 . TRBV7-2 TGTGCCAGCAGCTGGTGGGGGGGATCCACAGATACGCAGTATTTT CASSWWGGSTDTQYF